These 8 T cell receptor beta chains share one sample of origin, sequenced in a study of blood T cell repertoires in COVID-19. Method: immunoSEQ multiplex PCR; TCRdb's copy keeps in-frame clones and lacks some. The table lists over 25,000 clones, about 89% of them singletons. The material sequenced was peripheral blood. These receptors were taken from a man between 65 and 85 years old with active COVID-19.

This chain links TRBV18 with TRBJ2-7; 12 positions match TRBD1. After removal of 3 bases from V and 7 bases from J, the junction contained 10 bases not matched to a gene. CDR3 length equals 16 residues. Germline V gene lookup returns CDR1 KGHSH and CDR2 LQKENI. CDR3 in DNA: TGTGCCAGCTCACCCGGCCCGGGACAGGGGGCGCGAGAGCAGTACTTC. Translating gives CASSPGPGQGAREQYF.

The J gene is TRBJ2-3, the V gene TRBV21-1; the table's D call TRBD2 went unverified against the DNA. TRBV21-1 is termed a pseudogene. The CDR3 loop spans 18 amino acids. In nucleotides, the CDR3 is TGTGCCAGCAGCAAAGCCCGGATGACTAGCGGGAGAACAGATACGCAGTATTTT. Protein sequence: CASSKARMTSGRTDTQYF.

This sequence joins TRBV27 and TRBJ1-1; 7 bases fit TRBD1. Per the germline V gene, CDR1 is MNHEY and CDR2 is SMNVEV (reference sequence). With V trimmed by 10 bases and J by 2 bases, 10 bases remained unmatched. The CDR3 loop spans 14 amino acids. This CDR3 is CATSVQGPNTEAFF. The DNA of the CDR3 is TGTGCCACCTCAGTACAGGGGCCTAACACTGAAGCTTTCTTT.

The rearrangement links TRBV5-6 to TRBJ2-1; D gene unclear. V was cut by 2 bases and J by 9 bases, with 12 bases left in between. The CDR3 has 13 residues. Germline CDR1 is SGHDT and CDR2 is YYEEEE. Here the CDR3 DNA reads TGTGCCAGCAGCTTCGGAGAGATTGTTGAGCAGTTCTTC. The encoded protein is CASSFGEIVEQFF.

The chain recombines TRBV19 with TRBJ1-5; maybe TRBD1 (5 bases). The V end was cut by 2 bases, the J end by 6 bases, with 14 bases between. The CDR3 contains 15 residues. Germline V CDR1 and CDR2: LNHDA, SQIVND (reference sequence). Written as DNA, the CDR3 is TGTGCCAGTAGTATAATAGGGGAAGTAACTCAGCCCCAGCATTTT. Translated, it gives CASSIIGEVTQPQHF. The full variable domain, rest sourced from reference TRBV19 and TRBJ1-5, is DGGITQSPKYLFRKEGQNVTLSCEQNLNHDAMYWYRQDPGQGLRLIYYSQIVNDFQKGDIAEGYSVSREKKESFPLTVTSAQKNPTAFYLCASSIIGEVTQPQHFGDGTRLSIL.

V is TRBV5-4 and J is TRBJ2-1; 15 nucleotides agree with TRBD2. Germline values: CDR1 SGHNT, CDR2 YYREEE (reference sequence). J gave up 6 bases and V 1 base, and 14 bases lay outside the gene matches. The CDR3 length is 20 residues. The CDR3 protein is CASSLLRGTSGRTNFNEQFF. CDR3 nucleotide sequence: TGTGCCAGCAGCTTGTTGAGAGGGACTAGCGGGAGGACCAACTTCAATGAGCAGTTCTTC. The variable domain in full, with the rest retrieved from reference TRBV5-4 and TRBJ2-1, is ETGVTQSPTHLIKTRGQQVTLRCSSQSGHNTVSWYQQALGQGPQFIFQYYREEENGRGNFPPRFSGLQFPNYSSELNVNALELDDSALYLCASSLLRGTSGRTNFNEQFFGPGTRLTVL.

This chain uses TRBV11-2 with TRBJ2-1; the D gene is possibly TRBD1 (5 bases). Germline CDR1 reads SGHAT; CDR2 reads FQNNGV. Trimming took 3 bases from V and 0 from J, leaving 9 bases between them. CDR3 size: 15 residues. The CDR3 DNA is TGTGCCAGCAGCTTTATCGACAGCTCCTACAATGAGCAGTTCTTC. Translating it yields CASSFIDSSYNEQFF.

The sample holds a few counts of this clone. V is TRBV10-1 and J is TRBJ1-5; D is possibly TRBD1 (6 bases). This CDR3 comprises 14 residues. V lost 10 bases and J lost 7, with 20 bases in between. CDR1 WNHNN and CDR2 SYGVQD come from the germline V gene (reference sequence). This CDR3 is CAITRGVRKQPQHF. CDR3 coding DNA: TGCGCCATTACCAGGGGTGTACGGAAACAGCCCCAGCATTTT.